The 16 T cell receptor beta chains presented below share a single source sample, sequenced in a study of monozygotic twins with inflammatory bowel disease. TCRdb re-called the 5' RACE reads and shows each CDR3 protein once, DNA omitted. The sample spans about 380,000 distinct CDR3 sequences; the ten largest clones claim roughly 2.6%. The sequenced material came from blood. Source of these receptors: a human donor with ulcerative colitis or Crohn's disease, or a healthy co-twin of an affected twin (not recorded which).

The CDR3 spells CASSWNGYGGTDTQYF. The gene calls are TRBV27 and TRBJ2-3. Germline V lookup: CDR1 MNHEY, CDR2 SMNVEV (reference sequence). This CDR3 region has 16 residues.

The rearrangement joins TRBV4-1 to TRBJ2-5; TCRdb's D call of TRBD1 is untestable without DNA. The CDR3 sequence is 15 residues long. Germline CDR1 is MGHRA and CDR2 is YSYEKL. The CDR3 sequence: CASSQDWAGQETQYF.

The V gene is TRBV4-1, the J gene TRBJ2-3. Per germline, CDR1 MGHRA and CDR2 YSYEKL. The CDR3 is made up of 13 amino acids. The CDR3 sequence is CASSLPQGDTQYF.

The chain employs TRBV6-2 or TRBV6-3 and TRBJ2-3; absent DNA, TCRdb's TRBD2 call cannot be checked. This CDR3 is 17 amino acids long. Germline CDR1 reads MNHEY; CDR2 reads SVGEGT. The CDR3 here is CASGTRLAGDTTDTQYF.

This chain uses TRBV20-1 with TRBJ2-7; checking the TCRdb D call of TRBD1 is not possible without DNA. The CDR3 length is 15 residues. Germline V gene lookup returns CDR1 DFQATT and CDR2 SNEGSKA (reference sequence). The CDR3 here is CSARNPGQAHSEQYF.

The CDR3 region is CASRRTGWGQETQYF. The genes are TRBV6-1 and TRBJ2-5; TCRdb designates TRBD1, a call that cannot be tested without DNA. This CDR3 region has 15 residues. CDR1 is MNHNS, CDR2 SASEGT, per germline.

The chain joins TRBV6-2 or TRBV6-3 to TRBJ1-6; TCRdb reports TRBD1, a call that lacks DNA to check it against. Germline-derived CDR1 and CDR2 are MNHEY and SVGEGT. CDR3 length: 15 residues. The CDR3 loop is CASTETGWNNSPLHF.

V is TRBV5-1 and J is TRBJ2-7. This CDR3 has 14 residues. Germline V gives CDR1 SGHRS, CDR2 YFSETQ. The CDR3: CASSLNRQPYEQYF.

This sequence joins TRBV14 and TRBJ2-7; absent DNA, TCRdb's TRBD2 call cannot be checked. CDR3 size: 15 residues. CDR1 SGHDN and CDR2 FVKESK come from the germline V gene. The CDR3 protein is CASSQTGTVSYEQYF.

CDR3 region: CATSVPGGYEQFF. The rearrangement links TRBV24-1 to TRBJ2-1; without DNA, the TCRdb call of TRBD1 cannot be checked. Germline CDR1 is KGHDR and CDR2 is SFDVKD. The CDR3 sequence is 13 residues long.

This CDR3 reads CASSLGAPDVPEGTQYF. The chain links TRBV7-6 to TRBJ2-5; checking the TCRdb D call of TRBD1 is not possible without DNA. Per the germline V gene, CDR1 is SGHVS and CDR2 is FNYEAQ. The CDR3 loop spans 17 amino acids. The full variable domain, its missing parts supplied by reference TRBV7-6 and TRBJ2-5, is GAGVSQSPRYKVTKRGQDVALRCDPISGHVSLYWYRQALGQGPEFLTYFNYEAQQDKSGLPNDRFSAERPEGSISTLTIQRTEQRDSAMYRCASSLGAPDVPEGTQYFGPGTRLLVL.

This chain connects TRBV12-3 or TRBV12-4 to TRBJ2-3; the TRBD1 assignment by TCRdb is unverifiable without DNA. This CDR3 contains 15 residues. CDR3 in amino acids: CASRGLGAESDTQYF.

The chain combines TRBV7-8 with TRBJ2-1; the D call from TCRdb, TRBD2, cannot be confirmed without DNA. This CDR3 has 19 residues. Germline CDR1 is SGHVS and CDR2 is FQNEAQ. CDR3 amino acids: CASSLREASGLSSYNEQFF.

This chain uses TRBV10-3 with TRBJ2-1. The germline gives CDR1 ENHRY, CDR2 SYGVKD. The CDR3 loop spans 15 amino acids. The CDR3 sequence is CAIRDSLPSYNEQFF.

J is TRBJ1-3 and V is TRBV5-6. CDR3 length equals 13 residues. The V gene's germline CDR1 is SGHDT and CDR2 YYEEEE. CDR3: CASISSSGNTIYF.

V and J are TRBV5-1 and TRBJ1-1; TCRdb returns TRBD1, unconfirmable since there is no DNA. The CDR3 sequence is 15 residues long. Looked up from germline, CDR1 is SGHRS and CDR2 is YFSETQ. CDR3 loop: CASSLGGRGSAEAFF. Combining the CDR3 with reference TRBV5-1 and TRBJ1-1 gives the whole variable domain KAGVTQTPRYLIKTRGQQVTLSCSPISGHRSVSWYQQTPGQGLQFLFEYFSETQRNKGNFPGRFSGRQFSNSRSEMNVSTLELGDSALYLCASSLGGRGSAEAFFGQGTRLTVV.